The 23 T cell receptor beta chains given below trace back to one sample, sequenced in a study of T cell responses to AZD1222 COVID-19 vaccine. Data came from immunoSEQ multiplex PCR; TCRdb stores just in-frame clones and leaves some out. The sample records 150,000 to 180,000 clones, 90% being singletons. This material consisted of peripheral blood, taken on day 0 of AZD1222 vaccination. These receptors came from an adult in good health.

The rearrangement joins TRBV5-1 to TRBJ1-4; possible D gene TRBD1, 5 bases. The germline V gene has CDR1 SGHRS and CDR2 YFSETQ. The length of the CDR3 is 15 residues. Trimming removed 4 bases from V and 4 bases from J, with 14 bases in between. The DNA of the CDR3 is TGCGCCAGCAGCATAGGGAGGGGTGATAATGAAAAACTGTTTTTT. As protein: CASSIGRGDNEKLFF.

This clone was seen just once. CDR3 residues: CASSEGQGMNTEAFF. CDR3 nucleotide sequence: TGTGCCAGCAGTGAAGGACAGGGTATGAACACTGAAGCTTTCTTT. The chain joins TRBV6-1 to TRBJ1-1, with 7 bases aligning to TRBD1. J gave up 0 bases and V 1 base, and 2 bases lay outside the gene matches. CDR1 and CDR2 from the germline V gene are MNHNS and SASEGT. The CDR3 totals 15 residues.

The chain combines TRBV11-1 with TRBJ2-3, with D uncertain. V was pared by 2 bases and J by 2 bases, with 8 bases between. CDR3 length equals 14 residues. CDR1 SGHAT and CDR2 FQDESV come from the germline V gene (reference sequence). The CDR3 loop is CASSLTLSTDTQYF. The CDR3 coding sequence is TGTGCCAGCAGCTTAACCCTTTCCACAGATACGCAGTATTTT.

The chain combines TRBV9 with TRBJ1-2; 9 bases are shared with TRBD1. The CDR3 loop spans 12 amino acids. Germline-derived CDR1 and CDR2 are SGDLS and YYNGEE. V lost 6 bases, J lost 8 bases, and 5 bases stayed unmatched. The CDR3 nucleotides read TGTGCCAGCAAGGACAGGGGTGAGGGCTACACCTTC. Protein sequence: CASKDRGEGYTF.

This sequence joins TRBV16 and TRBJ1-2, with a possible D match to TRBD1 (5 bases). The CDR3 is 14 residues long. The germline CDR1 and CDR2 sequences are KGHSY and FQNENV. The V and J ends lost 4 bases and 2 bases respectively, with 11 bases between them. The CDR3 is CASSPRDGNYGYTF. The CDR3 bases are TGTGCCAGCAGCCCTCGGGACGGGAACTATGGCTACACCTTC.

The CDR3 DNA follows: TGTGCCAGCAGCTGGGGAGGGGATGGCTACACCTTC. It specifies CASSWGGDGYTF. This chain links TRBV11-2 with TRBJ1-2; perhaps TRBD1 as D (5 bases). Trimming left V 4 bases short and J 6 bases short, with 9 bases between. The CDR3 loop spans 12 amino acids. Per germline, CDR1 SGHAT and CDR2 FQNNGV.

The rearrangement uses TRBV4-3 and TRBJ1-2; the D gene is possibly TRBD1 (5 bases). The germline V and J ends were trimmed by 1 base and 3 bases, with 21 bases remaining between them. The CDR3 has 18 amino acids. Germline values: CDR1 LGHNA, CDR2 YSLEER. The CDR3 DNA reads as TGCGCCAGCAGCCAAGTGGGGCGAGGCCCAGCGGACGACTATGGCTACACCTTC. Protein product: CASSQVGRGPADDYGYTF.

The chain combines TRBV27 with TRBJ1-5, with D tentatively TRBD1 (5 bases). The CDR3 is made up of 13 amino acids. Germline V gene lookup returns CDR1 MNHEY and CDR2 SMNVEV (reference sequence). V lost 1 base to trimming and J lost 6 bases, with 7 bases between them. DNA of the CDR3: TGTGCCAGCAGTTTATTGGGGGGTCAGCCCCAGCATTTT. Translation: CASSLLGGQPQHF.

This chain joins TRBV6-5 and TRBJ1-1; the D gene is possibly TRBD1 (6 bases). The CDR3 consists of 14 residues. Trimming left V 5 bases short and J 1 base short, with 11 bases between. The V gene's germline CDR1 is MNHEY and CDR2 SVGAGI. In DNA, the CDR3 is TGTGCCAGCAGTCCCTGGACAGCGAACACTGAAGCTTTCTTT. It codes for CASSPWTANTEAFF.

V and J are TRBV18 and TRBJ2-7; the match to TRBD1 covers 9 bases. Germline V gives CDR1 KGHSH, CDR2 LQKENI. This CDR3 region has 16 residues. V dropped 4 bases and J dropped 3; count of bases not matched to a gene: 10. The CDR3 loop reads CASSRPLTGGNYEQYF. CDR3 bases: TGTGCCAGCTCACGGCCCTTAACAGGGGGCAACTACGAGCAGTACTTC.

This chain uses TRBV14 with TRBJ1-3; D gene uncertain. The CDR3 sequence is 16 residues long. The germline gives CDR1 SGHDN, CDR2 FVKESK. Trimming stripped 3 bases from V and 4 bases from J, with 16 bases between. The CDR3 region is CASSHPGVWLGNTIYF. In nucleotides, the CDR3 is TGTGCCAGCAGCCACCCAGGTGTGTGGCTAGGAAACACCATATATTTT. Using reference TRBV14 and TRBJ1-3 for the parts outside the CDR3, the full variable domain is EAGVTQFPSHSVIEKGQTVTLRCDPISGHDNLYWYRRVMGKEIKFLLHFVKESKQDESGMPNNRFLAERTGGTYSTLKVQPAELEDSGVYFCASSHPGVWLGNTIYFGEGSWLTVV.

Only one count was recorded for this clone. V gene TRBV7-2 combines with J gene TRBJ1-5; perhaps TRBD1 as D (5 bases). In germline, CDR1 is SGHTA, CDR2 FQGNSA. The CDR3 sequence is 15 residues long. Trimming cost V 3 bases and J 5 bases, with 14 bases left between them. In DNA form, the CDR3 reads TGTGCCAGCAGCTTGGTTTTGGGGCCGGATCAGCCCCAGCATTTT. Translation gives CASSLVLGPDQPQHF.

The chain carries TRBV5-5 and TRBJ1-6, with a possible D match to TRBD1 (6 bases). Germline values: CDR1 SGHKS, CDR2 YYEKEE (reference sequence). The CDR3 is 18 residues long. Trimming left V 4 bases short and J 7 bases short, with 24 bases between. The CDR3 sequence: CASSPRAVRGEGNSPLHF. CDR3 in DNA: TGTGCCAGCAGCCCCCGGGCGGTCAGGGGCGAGGGGAATTCACCCCTCCACTTT. Full variable domain (remainder filled in from reference TRBV5-5 and TRBJ1-6): DAGVTQSPTHLIKTRGQQVTLRCSPISGHKSVSWYQQVLGQGPQFIFQYYEKEERGRGNFPDRFSARQFPNYSSELNVNALLLGDSALYLCASSPRAVRGEGNSPLHFGNGTRLTVT.

The chain combines TRBV12-3 or TRBV12-4 with TRBJ1-1; D might be TRBD1 (5 bases). This CDR3 is 13 amino acids long. V was shortened by 1 base and J by 9 bases, with 12 bases between the two germline ends. CDR3 DNA sequence: TGTGCCAGCAGTTTAGGGGGTCAGGGCCAAGCTTTCTTT. It specifies CASSLGGQGQAFF.

The chain uses TRBV7-3 and TRBJ2-5; weak D call: TRBD2 (5 bases). V was trimmed by 4 bases and J by 2 bases, leaving 8 bases between them. There are 13 residues in the CDR3. The germline V gene has CDR1 SGHTA and CDR2 FQGTGA. The CDR3 DNA follows: TGTGCCAGCAGCTCGAGGGCTCAAGAGACCCAGTACTTC. Its translation: CASSSRAQETQYF.

V and J are TRBV6-2 or TRBV6-3 and TRBJ2-6; D ambiguous. The germline CDR1 and CDR2 sequences are MNHEY and SVGEGT. The CDR3 has 13 residues. The V and J ends lost 2 bases and 2 bases respectively, with 1 base between them. The CDR3 spells CASSYPGANVLTF. CDR3 nucleotides: TGTGCCAGCAGTTACCCTGGGGCCAACGTCCTGACTTTC.

The chain uses TRBV14 and TRBJ1-2; 9 nucleotides line up with TRBD1. After removal of 4 bases from V and 7 bases from J, the junction contained 7 bases not matched to a gene. The CDR3 sequence is 14 residues long. The V gene's germline CDR1 is SGHDN and CDR2 FVKESK. This chain's CDR3 is CASSLKWTGVGYTF. Written as DNA, the CDR3 is TGTGCCAGCAGCCTGAAGTGGACAGGGGTTGGCTACACCTTC.

The chain joins TRBV19 to TRBJ1-2; D might be TRBD1 (6 bases). The CDR3 loop spans 14 amino acids. The V gene lost 2 bases and the J gene lost 3 bases, with 10 bases spanning the gap. Germline values: CDR1 LNHDA, CDR2 SQIVND (reference sequence). CDR3 in amino acids: CASSINGQHYGYTF. The DNA for the CDR3 is TGTGCCAGTAGTATAAACGGACAGCACTATGGCTACACCTTC.

The chain combines TRBV5-4 with TRBJ1-2; possible D gene TRBD1, 5 bases. There are 13 residues in the CDR3. The ends were cut back, 0 bases at V and 6 bases at J, with 9 bases in the middle. Germline V CDR1 and CDR2: SGHNT, YYREEE (reference sequence). The chain's CDR3 is CASSLGGANGYTF. The CDR3 nucleotides are TGTGCCAGCAGCTTGGGGGGCGCGAATGGCTACACCTTC.

The chain employs TRBV20-1 and TRBJ2-3; D is ambiguous. This CDR3 has 11 residues. Germline V CDR1 and CDR2: DFQATT, SNEGSKA (reference sequence). The V end was cut by 5 bases, the J end by 4 bases, with 7 bases between. The CDR3 loop is CSAGAADTQYF. As DNA, the CDR3 is TGCAGTGCTGGCGCGGCAGATACGCAGTATTTT.

The chain is built from TRBV4-3 and TRBJ2-7, with 10 bases aligning to TRBD1. Germline lookup yields CDR1 LGHNA and CDR2 YSLEER. The length of the CDR3 is 14 residues. The ends lost 4 bases at V and 5 bases at J; junction bases unmatched: 5. CDR3: CASSLRQGAHEQYF. The DNA of the CDR3 is TGCGCCAGCAGCCTCCGACAGGGGGCCCACGAGCAGTACTTC.

This chain joins TRBV5-1 and TRBJ2-1; the D gene could be TRBD1 or TRBD2 (5 bases each). The CDR3 sequence is 16 residues long. The V end lost 4 bases, the J end lost 1 base, and 15 bases lay between the germline ends. Germline V gives CDR1 SGHRS, CDR2 YFSETQ. CDR3 in amino acids: CASSPGDDYSYNEQFF. CDR3 DNA sequence: TGCGCCAGCAGCCCCGGGGACGACTATTCCTACAATGAGCAGTTCTTC. Full variable domain (rest looked up from reference TRBV5-1 and TRBJ2-1): KAGVTQTPRYLIKTRGQQVTLSCSPISGHRSVSWYQQTPGQGLQFLFEYFSETQRNKGNFPGRFSGRQFSNSRSEMNVSTLELGDSALYLCASSPGDDYSYNEQFFGPGTRLTVL.

This chain joins TRBV7-9 and TRBJ1-1; tentative D call: TRBD1 (5 bases). CDR1 SEHNR and CDR2 FQNEAQ come from the germline V gene (reference sequence). The CDR3 has 14 residues. V gave up 6 bases and J gave up 3 bases, with 14 bases separating them. The CDR3 bases are TGTGCCAGCAGGCCCGGGGGAGGTCACACTGAAGCTTTCTTT. Amino acids: CASRPGGGHTEAFF.